This TCR beta chain came from a study of blood T cell repertoires in COVID-19. The germline V gene has CDR1 SGHDT and CDR2 YYEEEE. The CDR3 runs to 13 residues. V lost 4 bases and J lost 3; bases outside the gene matches: 2. The repertoire was sequenced with immunoSEQ multiplex PCR; TCRdb's copy has only in-frame clones and lacks some. This sample yields 100,000 to 150,000 clones, of which about three quarters are seen a single time; 0.7% to 1% belongs to the top ten. The sequence was collected from a human donor with acute or convalescent COVID-19. The donor label of this sample is uncertain. This chain links TRBV5-6 with TRBJ2-7; 9 bases are a match to TRBD1. Sequenced: peripheral blood. DNA of the CDR3: TGTGCCAGCAGCCGGACAGGGGACTACGAGCAGTACTTC. Translation gives CASSRTGDYEQYF.